This TCR beta chain was profiled in a study of blood T cell repertoires in COVID-19. The length of the CDR3 is 15 residues. Germline loops: CDR1 SGHDN, CDR2 FVKESK. V lost 4 bases, J lost 4 bases, and 3 bases stayed unmatched. Sequenced by immunoSEQ multiplex PCR; TCRdb stores in-frame clones only, minus some. The table shows 220,000 or so clones, with roughly 84% occurring only once. The chain combines TRBV14 with TRBJ2-3; 12 bases map to TRBD1. The sequenced sample consisted of PBMCs or T cells enriched from blood (not recorded which). The receptor's source is a woman aged 40 to 49 who had recovered from COVID-19. The CDR3, as DNA: TGTGCCAGCAGCCGGGACAGGGGGCGAGCAGATACGCAGTATTTT. Protein: CASSRDRGRADTQYF.